This T cell receptor beta chain was captured by sequencing in a study of blood T cell repertoires in COVID-19 (dated by TCRdb to 2020 to 2022). Context from the whole study: Samples covering the acute and convalescent phases of COVID-19 were provided by collaborators in the United States, Italy and Spain. The prospective study material was composed of cDNA or gDNA derived from T cells, B-cell-depleted T cells, or PBMCs. Deeply sampled blood TCRbeta repertoires from subjects exposed to, actively infected with, or recovered from COVID-19 were included in the dataset. A freely available public database, intended as a resource for researchers studying the immune response to SARS-CoV-2, is where the repertoires were released. Samples came from the ongoing ImmuneRACE study (first 160 participants) plus 1,254 subjects from 6 global collaborators. A de-identified subject ID, COVID-19 status, age in years and sex were almost always included in the sample metadata. HLA class I and class II types, where available, came from metadata supplied by the sample provider rather than from assay-based typing. Results and caveats for the whole study, not just this receptor: The amount of clinical and demographic metadata varied by source and participant and was provided uncurated.

The collaborating institutions used their own protocols to collect whole blood in K2EDTA tubes. Collaborator samples were shipped for TCRbeta analysis as frozen whole blood, isolated PBMCs, or DNA extracted from either sample type. The CDR3 numbers 13 residues from cysteine through phenylalanine. CDR3 DNA is the only sequence kept; it has 39 bases, read in frame from the first base. Reading the germline V gene (reference sequence) gives CDR1 MNHEY and CDR2 SMNVEV. V is shortened by 4 bases, J by 7 bases, and the region joining them spans 14 bases. Concerning this clone: Its antigen remains undetermined. Base qualities are not provided; no much larger clone lies one nucleotide away.

TCRbeta CDR3 regions were amplified from genomic DNA by means of the immunoSEQ Assay, a bias-controlled multiplex PCR. Processing in the source paper ran as follows. Nucleated cell counts per sample were estimated from amplification of reference gene primers within the assay. Sequence reads were collapsed and filtered to measure the absolute abundance of every unique TCRbeta CDR3 rearrangement. For each sample, productive Simpson clonality was calculated by taking the square root of Simpson's diversity index across productive rearrangements. In TCRdb, the immuneACCESS table is reduced to in-frame sequences with V and J assigned. These tables do not hold every clone; where another copy was compared, an unresolved V gene accounts for under half, and the others remain unexplained. That table supplies the V and J calls and clone size; D and trimming were determined from the DNA. The sample records under 55,000 clones, 85% to 90% of which are singletons. Of the sample, 28% is held by the ten largest clones.

The source is a human donor in a cohort sampled during active COVID-19. The sequencing input was peripheral blood. The chain uses TRBV27 and TRBJ2-7; the D gene is unclear. The encoded CDR3 is CASSSYRKLEQYF. The sequenced DNA is TGTGCCAGCAGTTCATACAGAAAGCTTGAGCAGTACTTC.